The 6 T cell receptor beta chains below all came from one sample that was sequenced in a study of cytomegalovirus exposure and HLA in healthy donors. Use of 60 Vbeta and 13 Jbeta primers characterized the PCR. Measured with immunoSEQ multiplex PCR; TCRdb has only the in-frame clones, and not every one. The data contain around 140,000 clones, around 84% of them singletons. The sequenced material came from PBMCs. The source is a man aged 45-60 years in good health and CMV-seronegative.

V usage is TRBV7-8 and J usage is TRBJ2-1; 8 bases are shared with TRBD1. CDR1 and CDR2 from the germline V gene are SGHVS and FQNEAQ. The J segment lost 9 bases and the V segment lost 5 bases, leaving 6 bases of the junction unmatched. The CDR3 runs to 13 residues. The CDR3 region has the DNA TGTGCCAGCAGCCCGTCAGGGGGCAGTGAGCAGTTCTTC. Its translation: CASSPSGGSEQFF.

The genes are TRBV11-3 and TRBJ2-2; 7 bases agree with TRBD1. Germline CDR1 reads SGHNT; CDR2 reads YENEEA. The CDR3 has 15 amino acids. Trimming cost V 5 bases and J 6 bases; bases outside gene matches: 9. The CDR3 loop is CASSPDRLGPGELFF. CDR3 sequence (DNA): TGTGCCAGCAGCCCGGACAGGTTGGGTCCCGGGGAGCTGTTTTTT.

This clone was detected a few times. This chain links TRBV7-2 with TRBJ1-1, with D hard to call. The V end was cut by 2 bases, the J end by 0 bases, with 7 bases between. From germline, CDR1 is SGHTA and CDR2 FQGNSA. The CDR3 contains 14 residues. The CDR3 DNA sequence: TGTGCCAGCAGCTTACACAGAGTGAACACTGAAGCTTTCTTT. It is translated as CASSLHRVNTEAFF. The full variable domain, completed using reference TRBV7-2 and TRBJ1-1, is GAGVSQSPSNKVTEKGKDVELRCDPISGHTALYWYRQSLGQGLEFLIYFQGNSAPDKSGLPSDRFSAERTGGSVSTLTIQRTQQEDSAVYLCASSLHRVNTEAFFGQGTRLTVV.

The chain uses TRBV7-2 and TRBJ1-4; 7 positions agree with TRBD1. J was trimmed by 4 bases and V by 4 bases; bases with no gene match: 3. Per germline, CDR1 SGHTA and CDR2 FQGNSA. CDR3 length: 14 residues. This chain's CDR3 is CASSSGGFNEKLFF. The CDR3 DNA reads TGTGCCAGCAGCTCAGGGGGATTTAATGAAAAACTGTTTTTT.

Remarks on this clone: The junction shows a germline mismatch at one end, possibly a read error. This sequence joins TRBV2 and TRBJ2-5; TRBD2 agrees at 7 bases. Germline V CDR1 and CDR2: SNHLY, FYNNEI. The CDR3 runs 14 residues. The CDR3 region has the DNA TGTGCCAGCGGCTCTAGCGGTAGGAGAGAGGCCCAGTACTTC. Amino acids: CASGSSGRREAQYF.

This chain uses TRBV7-8 with TRBJ2-6; tentatively, D is TRBD2 (6 bases). CDR3 length equals 16 residues. The germline V gene has CDR1 SGHVS and CDR2 FQNEAQ. Between the trimmed V and J ends, which lost 6 bases and 2 bases, there was a span of 14 bases. DNA of the CDR3: TGTGCCAGCAGGCCGAATCGGAGGGCTGGGGCCAACGTCCTGACTTTC. It is translated as CASRPNRRAGANVLTF.